This is a list of T cell receptor beta chains from one sample in a study of vaccination effects on CD4 cells after COVID-19. These receptors have no identified antigens. Clones were sequenced by immunoSEQ multiplex PCR, and TCRdb holds only the in-frame ones, with some missing. The repertoire consists of 20,000 to 30,000 clones, with approximately 70% occurring once and the leading ten covering roughly 18%. The material sequenced was CD4+ T cells from PBMCs cultured with SARS-CoV-2 spike peptides, taken before COVID-19 vaccination. The receptors originated from a human donor who had a prior SARS-CoV-2 infection. The CDR3 runs from the conserved cysteine through the conserved F or W. A D gene is named only where the DNA matches it firmly.

CDR3	D	V	J
CASSSRTGGNGYTF	TRBD1	TRBV2	TRBJ1-2
CASSSIGTGNTEAFF	TRBD1	TRBV7-9	TRBJ1-1
CSASSRVYEQFF	NA	TRBV20-1	TRBJ2-1
CASSPPGAIIAFF	NA	TRBV6-5	TRBJ1-1
CASSQMGGAGANVLTF	NA	TRBV4-1	TRBJ2-6
CAWSQDYGVSPLHF	NA	TRBV30	TRBJ1-6
CASTAPNYGYTF	NA	TRBV3-1/TRBV3-2	TRBJ1-2
CASSIPLAGNTIYF	NA	TRBV19	TRBJ1-3
CASSLGTGVSTDTQYF	TRBD1	TRBV5-1	TRBJ2-3
CASSLGHNYGYTF	NA	TRBV7-9	TRBJ1-2
CASRGSVVGELFF	NA	TRBV6-5	TRBJ2-2
CASSLSRPTSGYF	NA	TRBV28	TRBJ2-7
CASGPTWGCQPQHF	NA	TRBV21-1	TRBJ1-5
CASSLSWAYTDTQYF	NA	TRBV27	TRBJ2-3
CASSLIYTEAFF	NA	TRBV11-3	TRBJ1-1
CASRKRLAGGTDTQYF	TRBD2	TRBV3-1/TRBV3-2	TRBJ2-3
CASGWAGRSEGYTF	NA	TRBV12-5	TRBJ1-2
CASSPIRKGQSNTEAFF	NA	TRBV6-2/TRBV6-3	TRBJ1-1
CASSLQGSYNEQFF	NA	TRBV7-2	TRBJ2-1
CASQSGRANYGYTF	NA	TRBV19	TRBJ1-2
CATSDPGTTGEQYF	TRBD2	TRBV24-1	TRBJ2-7
CASSPGVVTQETQYF	NA	TRBV6-5	TRBJ2-5
CASSFGRGRPYGYTF	NA	TRBV5-1	TRBJ1-2
CASSEEGGGYNEQFF	NA	TRBV6-1	TRBJ2-1
CASSKGGGHRNTEAFF	NA	TRBV5-4	TRBJ1-1
CASSLAEKGNTDTQYF	NA	TRBV5-4	TRBJ2-3
CASTANWLTYEQYF	NA	TRBV5-6	TRBJ2-7
CASSALHVGSDTQYF	NA	TRBV5-6	TRBJ2-3
CASSYSPQGGYEQYF	NA	TRBV6-5	TRBJ2-7
CASSHRTGNEQFF	NA	TRBV4-3	TRBJ2-1
CASSGSGGTSTDTQYF	TRBD2	TRBV9	TRBJ2-3
CAISDLSETQYF	NA	TRBV10-3	TRBJ2-5
CASSPQSTGTAGEQYF	NA	TRBV18	TRBJ2-7
CASSLFDSYEQYF	NA	TRBV4-2	TRBJ2-7
CASSLAGRSRTQYF	NA	TRBV27	TRBJ2-5
CASSQSRGQYSEQFF	NA	TRBV14	TRBJ2-1
CASSLVGQLAGYYEQYF	TRBD2	TRBV7-2	TRBJ2-7
CASSPRQGHYGYTF	TRBD1	TRBV6-5	TRBJ1-2
CASSQGWGLSYNEQFF	NA	TRBV3-1/TRBV3-2	TRBJ2-1
CASSPLPWRNSYEQYF	NA	TRBV18	TRBJ2-7
CASRGRHFGYTF	NA	TRBV23-1	TRBJ1-2
CASSLYFAYNEQFF	NA	TRBV5-1	TRBJ2-1
CAWSGGRRHKETQYF	NA	TRBV30	TRBJ2-5
CASSLVKGLNTEAFF	NA	TRBV7-2	TRBJ1-1
CASSQTSGIYNEQFF	TRBD2	TRBV18	TRBJ2-1
CSARRGETQYF	NA	TRBV20-1	TRBJ2-5
CAITRGEGRNTGELFF	NA	TRBV10-3	TRBJ2-2
CASSGVAGRNEQFF	NA	TRBV6-4	TRBJ2-1